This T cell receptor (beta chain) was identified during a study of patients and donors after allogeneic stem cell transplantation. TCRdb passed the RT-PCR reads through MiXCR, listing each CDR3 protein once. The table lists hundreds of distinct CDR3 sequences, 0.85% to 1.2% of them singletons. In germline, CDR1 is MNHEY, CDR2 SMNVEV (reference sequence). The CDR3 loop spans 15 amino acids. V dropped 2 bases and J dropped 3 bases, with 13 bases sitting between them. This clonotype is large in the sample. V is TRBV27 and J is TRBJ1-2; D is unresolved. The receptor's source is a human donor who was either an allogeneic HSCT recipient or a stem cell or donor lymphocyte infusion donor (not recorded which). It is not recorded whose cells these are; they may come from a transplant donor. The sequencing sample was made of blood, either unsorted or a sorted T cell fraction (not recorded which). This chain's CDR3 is CASSLSPGLDYGYTF. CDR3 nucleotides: TGTGCCAGCAGTTTAAGTCCTGGATTAGACTATGGCTACACCTTC.